The clone carrying this T cell receptor beta chain was recorded a few times. Its antigen is not identified. Findings and caveats of the study: Greatest tumor Treg TCR overlap was with tumor naive CD4+ cells.

The junction had 11 bases not matched to a gene; V was cut back by 4 bases and J by 9 bases. This CDR3 is 14 amino acids long. The germline gives CDR1 SEHNR, CDR2 FQNEAQ (reference sequence). TCRdb re-derived calls from the 5' RACE reads in MiXCR, one entry per CDR3 protein. The sample consists of approximately 60,000 distinct CDR3 sequences, around 26% of them appearing once. The source of this sequence is a female donor with breast cancer. The sample was tumor-infiltrating memory CD4+ T cells sorted from the breast tumor. Documented subset: memory CD4+ T cells, CD4+CD45RO+CD25-. V usage is TRBV7-9 and J usage is TRBJ1-2, with 7 bases matching TRBD1. DNA for the CDR3: TGTGCCAGCAGCTACAAAACAGGGGATCGTAGCTACACCTTC. Amino acid sequence: CASSYKTGDRSYTF.